Listed here is a single T cell receptor beta chain. Deletions cut 1 base from V and 3 bases from J, with 5 bases between. Germline-derived CDR1 and CDR2 are KGHDR and SFDVKD. The CDR3 spans 13 residues. The data stem from a study of blood T cell repertoires in COVID-19. On the study more broadly: Samples came from the United States, Italy and Spain, spanning acute and convalescent COVID-19. From T cells, B-cell-depleted T cells, or PBMCs came the material, which was cDNA or gDNA.

Original processing methods: It was from reference gene primer amplification that nucleated cell counts were estimated. This table comes from immunoSEQ multiplex PCR, and its TCRdb copy is limited to in-frame clones, with some not included. Clonal size and the V and J genes are those of that table, whereas D and trimming came from the DNA. The sample lists 150,000 to 200,000 clones, under 85% occurring once. The source material was peripheral blood. The V gene is TRBV24-1, the J gene TRBJ1-1; TRBD1 might be the D (5 bases). The receptor's source is a man aged 60 to 75 with active or convalescent COVID-19. CDR3 DNA: TGTGCCACCAGTGATTTAGGGGACACTGAAGCTTTCTTT. Protein: CATSDLGDTEAFF.